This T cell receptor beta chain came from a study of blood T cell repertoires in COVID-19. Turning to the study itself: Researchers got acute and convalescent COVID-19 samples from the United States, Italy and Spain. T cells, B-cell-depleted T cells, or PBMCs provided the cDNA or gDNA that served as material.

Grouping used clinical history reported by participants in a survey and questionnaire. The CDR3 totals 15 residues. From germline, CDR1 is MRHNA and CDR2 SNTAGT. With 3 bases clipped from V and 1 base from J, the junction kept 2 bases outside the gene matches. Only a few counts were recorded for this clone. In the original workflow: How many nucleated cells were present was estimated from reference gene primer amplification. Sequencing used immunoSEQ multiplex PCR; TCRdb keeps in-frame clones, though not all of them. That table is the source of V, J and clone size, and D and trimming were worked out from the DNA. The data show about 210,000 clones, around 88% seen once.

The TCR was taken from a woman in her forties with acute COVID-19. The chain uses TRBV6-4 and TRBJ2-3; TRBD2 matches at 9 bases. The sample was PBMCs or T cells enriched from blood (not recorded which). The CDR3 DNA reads TGTGCCAGCAGTGAAATAGCGGGGGGCACAGATACGCAGTATTTT. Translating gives CASSEIAGGTDTQYF.